The following is a TCR beta chain sequence with its context. The antigen remains unidentified. The CDR3 consists of 15 residues. With 4 bases clipped from V and 6 bases from J, the junction kept 11 bases outside the gene matches. The germline gives CDR1 MNHEY, CDR2 SVGAGI. The sample belongs to a study of shared clonotypes between healthy human individuals. Study-wide results and limits: Clonotype sharing levels among donors were expected to vary with sequencing depth. Sequencing of the sorted subsets was shown by rarefaction to be incomplete despite large depth. Four donors shared 5% to 5.5% of their naive CD4 clonotypes. In contrast to clonotypes shared by all four donors, non-shared clonotypes had lower generation probabilities.

This table comes from immunoSEQ multiplex PCR, and its TCRdb copy is limited to in-frame clones, with some not included. The sample carries some 630,000 clones, 72% recorded once. Sequenced sample: memory CD4+ T cells sorted from blood. Sample subset: CD45RA-negative fraction. The chain couples TRBV6-5 to TRBJ2-5; 7 nucleotides agree with TRBD2. The receptor was derived from a woman aged 25 to 39 in good health. The CDR3 region is CASSSGGSPRQTQYF. DNA for the CDR3: TGTGCCAGCAGTTCGGGCGGGAGCCCTAGGCAGACCCAGTACTTC.